The 27 T cell receptor beta chains below all came from one sample that was sequenced in a study of cytomegalovirus exposure and HLA in healthy donors. Using immunoSEQ multiplex PCR, the repertoire was profiled, and TCRdb retains in-frame clones only, with some absent. The sample has around 60,000 clones; 90% to 96% are singletons. Specimen: PBMCs. These receptors were collected from a woman between 18 and 29 years old in good health and CMV-seronegative.

The rearrangement uses TRBV29-1 and TRBJ2-1; the match to TRBD2 covers 10 bases. Unmatched junction bases numbered 5, after V lost 4 bases and J lost 5 bases. This CDR3 region has 14 residues. Per germline, CDR1 SQVTM and CDR2 ANQGSEA. DNA of the CDR3: TGCAGCGTTGTGCCTAGCGGGAGAAACAATGAGCAGTTCTTC. Translated, it gives CSVVPSGRNNEQFF.

This sequence joins TRBV6-5 and TRBJ2-7; the D is unclear. Trimming cost V 5 bases and J 1 base, with 9 bases left between them. This CDR3 spans 13 amino acids. CDR1 is MNHEY, CDR2 SVGAGI, per germline. The CDR3 DNA follows: TGTGCCAGCAGTCCTGACAAGTCCTACGAGCAGTACTTC. The encoded protein is CASSPDKSYEQYF.

Written as DNA, the CDR3 is TGTGCCAGCAGCTTGGGACTAGCGCCCGAGCAGTACTTC. This translates into CASSLGLAPEQYF. This chain links TRBV5-6 with TRBJ2-7, with 8 nucleotides matching TRBD2. In germline, CDR1 is SGHDT, CDR2 YYEEEE. V lost 0 bases to trimming and J lost 6 bases; unmatched junction nucleotides: 2. This CDR3 is built from 13 residues.

CDR3 sequence reads: CAWSVGHPSYGYTF. Written as DNA, the CDR3 is TGTGCCTGGAGTGTTGGTCATCCTAGCTATGGCTACACCTTC. The genes are TRBV30 and TRBJ1-2; no definite D call. Germline lookup yields CDR1 GTSNPN and CDR2 SVGIG (reference sequence). There are 14 residues in the CDR3. V gave up 0 bases and J gave up 4 bases, with 12 bases separating them.

This chain joins TRBV6-6 and TRBJ2-1; D may be TRBD2 (6 bases). This CDR3 contains 16 residues. CDR1 and CDR2 from the germline V gene are MNHNY and SVGAGI (reference sequence). The ends were cut back, 6 bases at V and 5 bases at J, with 20 bases in the middle. The CDR3 nucleotides read TGTGCCAGCAGCCCGGTGGGGGGTCGCGTGGACAATGAGCAGTTCTTC. Its protein is CASSPVGGRVDNEQFF.

The chain employs TRBV10-3 and TRBJ1-1, with D perhaps TRBD1 (5 bases). The CDR3 extends over 12 amino acids. CDR1 and CDR2 from the germline V gene are ENHRY and SYGVKD. V lost 8 bases, J lost 6 bases, and 13 bases lay in between. The CDR3 spells CAIGHRGAEAFF. The CDR3 DNA reads as TGTGCCATCGGACACCGGGGGGCTGAAGCTTTCTTT.

As concerns this clone: Mismatch with germline at one junction end may stem from a read error. This chain joins TRBV10-3 and TRBJ2-7, with 7 bases matching TRBD2. This CDR3 is built from 12 residues. Germline V gives CDR1 ENHRY, CDR2 SYGVKD. In DNA form, the CDR3 reads TGCACCTCGGGGGGAACTCCCTACGAGCAGTACTTC. It codes for CTSGGTPYEQYF.

The rearrangement uses TRBV18 and TRBJ1-5; 8 nucleotides align to TRBD1. Germline lookup yields CDR1 KGHSH and CDR2 LQKENI. The ends lost 3 bases at V and 4 bases at J; junction bases unmatched: 5. CDR3 length: 15 amino acids. This CDR3 is CASSPGQGDNQPQHF. CDR3 DNA: TGTGCCAGCTCACCCGGACAGGGCGATAATCAGCCCCAGCATTTT.

J is TRBJ2-7 and V is TRBV2; 12 bases fit TRBD2. CDR1 and CDR2 from the germline V gene are SNHLY and FYNNEI. After removal of 6 bases from V and 5 bases from J, the junction contained 5 bases not matched to a gene. CDR3 size: 14 residues. CDR3 coding DNA: TGTGCCAGCAGAGACCGGACTAGCGGGAACGAGCAGTACTTC. Translating gives CASRDRTSGNEQYF. Supplemented by reference TRBV2 and TRBJ2-7, the full variable domain reads EPEVTQTPSHQVTQMGQEVILRCVPISNHLYFYWYRQILGQKVEFLVSFYNNEISEKSEIFDDQFSVERPDGSNFTLKIRSTKLEDSAMYFCASRDRTSGNEQYFGPGTRLTVT.

The chain joins TRBV27 to TRBJ2-1; TRBD2 aligns across 9 bases. The junction had 7 bases not matched to a gene; V was cut back by 6 bases and J by 4 bases. The germline V gene has CDR1 MNHEY and CDR2 SMNVEV (reference sequence). This CDR3 region has 15 residues. The CDR3: CASSPPAGGYNEQFF. The CDR3 DNA is TGTGCCAGCAGCCCCCCAGCGGGGGGATACAATGAGCAGTTCTTC.

The V and J genes are TRBV5-8 and TRBJ1-5, with D unresolved. The CDR3 is 12 amino acids. Germline CDR1 and CDR2: SGHTS and YDEGEE. V shed 0 bases and J shed 7 bases, with 5 bases lying between them. The CDR3 DNA reads as TGTGCCAGCAGCTTGGTTGGCCAGCCCCAGCATTTT. It specifies CASSLVGQPQHF.

The gene calls are TRBV5-1 and TRBJ2-3; D possibly corresponds to TRBD1 (6 bases). The V end was cut by 4 bases, the J end by 2 bases, with 14 bases between. Germline CDR1 and CDR2: SGHRS and YFSETQ. This CDR3 comprises 15 residues. The CDR3 region is CASSRPGQHTDTQYF. Here the CDR3 DNA reads TGCGCCAGCAGCAGACCGGGACAACACACAGATACGCAGTATTTT.

This clone was counted only a few times. The V gene is TRBV4-2, the J gene TRBJ2-3; the match to TRBD2 covers 7 bases. CDR1 is LGHNA, CDR2 YNFKEQ, per germline. The V segment lost 4 bases and the J segment 8 bases; nucleotides outside the gene matches: 18. This CDR3 is 17 amino acids long. In nucleotides, the CDR3 is TGTGCCAGCAGCCCATCACCGGGCGGGAGCCCCGGGGTTACGCAGTATTTT. Its translation: CASSPSPGGSPGVTQYF.

The J gene is TRBJ2-1, the V gene TRBV9, with D possibly being TRBD2 (5 bases). The CDR3 totals 14 residues. Germline V gene data show CDR1 as SGDLS and CDR2 as YYNGEE. The V and J ends lost 3 bases and 5 bases respectively, with 12 bases between them. The CDR3 DNA follows: TGTGCCAGCAGCGCCCTCCCGGGGAACAATGAGCAGTTCTTC. The encoded protein is CASSALPGNNEQFF.

V gene TRBV11-2 combines with J gene TRBJ2-5; perhaps TRBD1 as D (5 bases). Trimming stripped 1 base from V and 5 bases from J, with 14 bases between. CDR1 is SGHAT and CDR2 is FQNNGV in the germline V gene. CDR3 length equals 15 residues. CDR3: CASSLGRPGYETQYF. The CDR3 nucleotides are TGTGCCAGCAGCTTAGGGCGACCAGGGTATGAGACCCAGTACTTC.

V usage is TRBV28 and J usage is TRBJ2-2, with a tentative D call TRBD2 (6 bases). Germline CDR1 is MDHEN and CDR2 is SYDVKM. V gave up 5 bases and J gave up 4 bases, with 17 bases separating them. CDR3 length equals 16 residues. In DNA form, the CDR3 reads TGTGCCAGCAGTGCCTTGGGGGACTCTCCCACCGGGGAGCTGTTTTTT. Amino acid sequence: CASSALGDSPTGELFF. The full variable domain, rest sourced from reference TRBV28 and TRBJ2-2, is DVKVTQSSRYLVKRTGEKVFLECVQDMDHENMFWYRQDPGLGLRLIYFSYDVKMKEKGDIPEGYSVSREKKERFSLILESASTNQTSMYLCASSALGDSPTGELFFGEGSRLTVL.

The rearrangement uses TRBV6-5 and TRBJ1-2; TRBD1 is a possible D gene (5 bases). The CDR3 runs to 13 residues. Germline-derived CDR1 and CDR2 are MNHEY and SVGAGI. V lost 4 bases, J lost 4 bases, and 10 bases lay in between. CDR3 sequence (DNA): TGTGCCAGCAGTTGCCGGGACTGCTATGGCTACACCTTC. Translation: CASSCRDCYGYTF.

The chain employs TRBV7-2 and TRBJ2-2, with TRBD1 matching 9 bases. V lost 5 bases, J lost 4 bases, and 5 bases stayed unmatched. Germline V gene lookup returns CDR1 SGHTA and CDR2 FQGNSA. This CDR3 is built from 15 residues. The DNA for the CDR3 is TGTGCCAGCAGCCCCCGGACAGGGGCCACCGGGGAGCTGTTTTTT. Translated: CASSPRTGATGELFF. Full variable domain (missing parts from reference TRBV7-2 and TRBJ2-2): GAGVSQSPSNKVTEKGKDVELRCDPISGHTALYWYRQSLGQGLEFLIYFQGNSAPDKSGLPSDRFSAERTGGSVSTLTIQRTQQEDSAVYLCASSPRTGATGELFFGEGSRLTVL.

The chain combines TRBV29-1 with TRBJ1-2, with 9 bases aligning to TRBD1. The CDR3 sequence is 13 residues long. V shed 7 bases and J 2 bases; nucleotides not matched to a gene: 5. Germline-derived CDR1 and CDR2 are SQVTM and ANQGSEA. The CDR3 reads CSARQGGNYGYTF. In nucleotides, the CDR3 is TGCAGCGCCCGACAGGGGGGGAACTATGGCTACACCTTC.

A single count supports this clone. This CDR3 is CASSQSSSYGYTF. CDR3 in DNA: TGTGCCAGCAGCCAATCGTCCAGCTATGGCTACACCTTC. The genes are TRBV16 and TRBJ1-2; D unresolved. Germline V gene sequence: CDR1 KGHSY, CDR2 FQNENV. CDR3 size: 13 residues. The V and J ends lost 0 bases and 4 bases respectively, with 6 bases between them.

This chain joins TRBV4-3 and TRBJ1-4, with D uncertain. The germline V and J ends were trimmed by 0 bases and 10 bases, with 12 bases remaining between them. From germline, CDR1 is LGHNA and CDR2 YSLEER. The length of the CDR3 is 14 residues. This CDR3 reads CASSQDGIQIKLFF. CDR3 nucleotides: TGCGCCAGCAGCCAAGATGGAATACAGATAAAACTGTTTTTT.

The chain joins TRBV30 to TRBJ2-7, with D tentatively TRBD2 (7 bases). This CDR3 spans 12 amino acids. Trimming took off 2 bases at V and 6 bases at J, with 11 bases between the two ends. Per germline, CDR1 GTSNPN and CDR2 SVGIG (reference sequence). CDR3: CAWSWGGREQYF. The CDR3 DNA reads as TGTGCCTGGAGTTGGGGGGGGCGCGAGCAGTACTTC.

The chain links TRBV28 to TRBJ1-3, with a weak D call TRBD1 (6 bases). Looked up from germline, CDR1 is MDHEN and CDR2 is SYDVKM. The ends were cut back, 5 bases at V and 1 base at J, with 15 bases in the middle. The CDR3 covers 16 residues. This chain's CDR3 is CASSQETDRSGNTIYF. The DNA of the CDR3 is TGTGCCAGCAGTCAAGAAACCGACAGGTCTGGAAACACCATATATTTT.

This clone was observed a single time. The chain employs TRBV6-1 and TRBJ1-2; tentatively, D is TRBD1 (5 bases). This CDR3 is 11 amino acids long. V lost 4 bases to trimming and J lost 13 bases, with 13 bases between them. The germline V gene has CDR1 MNHNS and CDR2 SASEGT. The CDR3 nucleotides read TGTGCCAGCAGTGTCGGCAGGGCGGCCACCTTC. This sequence encodes CASSVGRAATF.

The CDR3 nucleotides are TGTGCCAGTAGCCCGGACAGGGGATTAAATGAGCAGTTCTTC. This encodes CASSPDRGLNEQFF. V is TRBV19 and J is TRBJ2-1, with TRBD1 identical over 9 bases. CDR1 and CDR2 from the germline V gene are LNHDA and SQIVND (reference sequence). The CDR3 spans 14 residues. V was pared by 6 bases and J by 7 bases, with 7 bases of the junction left unmatched.

V gene TRBV7-7 combines with J gene TRBJ2-1, with 9 nucleotides matching TRBD1. This CDR3 has 18 amino acids. Germline CDR1 and CDR2: SSHAT and FNYEAQ (reference sequence). V lost 11 bases and J lost 6; bases outside the gene matches: 23. The CDR3 reads CAGGLRVLGQGCVNEQFF. The CDR3, as DNA: TGTGCCGGCGGACTCCGGGTGCTAGGACAGGGGTGTGTCAATGAGCAGTTCTTC.

This clone was seen just once. The chain uses TRBV7-9 and TRBJ1-5, with 7 bases fitting TRBD1. The CDR3 sequence is 17 residues long. V was pared by 7 bases and J by 1 base, with 13 bases of the junction left unmatched. Germline CDR1 and CDR2: SEHNR and FQNEAQ (reference sequence). DNA of the CDR3: TGTGCCAGCACCCCCCTGCCCCGGGACAGAAGCAATCAGCCCCAGCATTTT. Amino acids: CASTPLPRDRSNQPQHF.